This TCR beta chain was identified in a study of CD8+CD57+ T cells in acquired aplastic anemia. Whole-study context: Mean yield of DNA from sorted CD4+ and CD8+ cells was about 3.2 ug.

Researchers used genomic DNA as the template to profile TCR beta VDJ and CDR3. TCRdb fed the reads into MiXCR, producing one record per CDR3 protein. The sample carries about half a million distinct CDR3 sequences, around 32% recorded once. Study results and limitations: Simpson's diversity of CD8+ cells was not significantly different in patients compared with controls.

This CDR3 spans 13 amino acids. V lost 7 bases and J lost 1, with 11 bases in between. Germline assignment: CDR1 ENHRY and CDR2 SYGVKD. Many counts were recorded for this clonotype. Its matching antigen is unknown. By flow cytometry, patients selected for sequencing had shown an expansion of CD8+CD57+ cells. Severe acquired aplastic anemia was present in all patients. Blood sampling was performed on the patients, and none of them had received therapy by then. The chain is built from TRBV10-3 and TRBJ2-7; TRBD2 is a possible D gene (5 bases). The sample consisted of sorted CD4+, CD8+, or CD8+CD57+ T cells (not recorded which) from PBMCs. The clonotype originates from a human donor with aplastic anemia. The DNA of the CDR3 is TGTGCCATCACGGACTTAACTTCCTACGAGCAGTACTTC. This encodes CAITDLTSYEQYF.